The subject of this entry is one TCR beta chain. The data stem from a study of shared clonotypes between healthy human individuals. Sequencing was performed with immunoSEQ multiplex PCR; in TCRdb, only in-frame clones are kept and a portion is missing. The sample consists of millions of clones, 85% to 95% of them appearing once. The CDR3 consists of 15 residues. The V gene's germline CDR1 is MNHEY and CDR2 SMNVEV (reference sequence). Losses at the gene ends were 6 bases for V and 3 bases for J; bases not matched to a gene: 11. Sequencing input: naive CD4+ T cells sorted from blood. As for subset: CD45RA+ positively selected. The sequence was obtained from a man younger than 35 in good health. The chain couples TRBV27 to TRBJ2-7; 7 nucleotides agree with TRBD1. The CDR3 region is CASSSGTAFRYEQYF. The CDR3, as DNA: TGTGCCAGCAGCTCCGGGACAGCCTTCCGCTACGAGCAGTACTTC.